The sequence of this T cell receptor (beta chain) was determined in a study of early T cells in non-severe SARS-CoV-2 infection. Study-wide points: Clonotype matching in VDJdb favored anti-spike CD8 responses and did not capture private and CD4 specificities.

Turning to this clonotype: No antigen is known for it.

Researchers tagged individual cDNA molecules with unique molecular identifiers. TCRdb re-called the 5' RACE reads through MiXCR, storing one row per CDR3 protein. Of 85,000 to 90,000 distinct CDR3 sequences detected, 13% to 15% appear once; the ten largest clones hold roughly 6.4%. The CDR3 is 14 residues long. Germline V CDR1 and CDR2: MGHDK, SYGVNS. V was pared by 5 bases and J by 0 bases, with 11 bases between. The sequence came from an adult who was a healthcare worker with PCR-confirmed SARS-CoV-2 infection or an uninfected control (not recorded which). The chain uses TRBV25-1 and TRBJ2-7, with D maybe TRBD1 (6 bases). Specimen: whole blood. The DNA for the CDR3 is TGTGCCAGCAGTCGGACAGAGAGCTCCTACGAGCAGTACTTC. This encodes CASSRTESSYEQYF.